The present T cell receptor beta chain was sequenced within a study of shared clonotypes between healthy human individuals. This clone was seen a handful of times. Its specificity is unknown. The sample carries other DNA sequences with the same CDR3. Study-level findings and limits: Relative to memory subsets, naive subsets generally showed larger estimated richness. Clonotypes shared by all four donors outscored non-shared clonotypes in generation probability. Rarefaction showed that sequencing of sorted subsets was incomplete (despite large depth).

Measured with immunoSEQ multiplex PCR; TCRdb has only the in-frame clones, and not every one. Counted here are 2.3 million or so clones, roughly 93% occurring once; the ten biggest clones make up 0.39%. The receptor's source is a man between 18 and 35 years old in good health. Some clones in this sample may be carry-over from other donors' samples. The source material was naive CD4+ T cells from PBMCs. As for subset: CD45RA+ positively selected.

The CDR3 DNA reads TGTGCCAGTAGCAGGGACCGACGCTACGAGCAGTACTTC. As protein: CASSRDRRYEQYF. This chain joins TRBV19 and TRBJ2-7; the D call may be TRBD1 or TRBD2 (5 bases each). This CDR3 comprises 13 residues. Germline CDR1 is LNHDA and CDR2 is SQIVND (reference sequence). Trimming left V 6 bases short and J 3 bases short, with 12 bases between.